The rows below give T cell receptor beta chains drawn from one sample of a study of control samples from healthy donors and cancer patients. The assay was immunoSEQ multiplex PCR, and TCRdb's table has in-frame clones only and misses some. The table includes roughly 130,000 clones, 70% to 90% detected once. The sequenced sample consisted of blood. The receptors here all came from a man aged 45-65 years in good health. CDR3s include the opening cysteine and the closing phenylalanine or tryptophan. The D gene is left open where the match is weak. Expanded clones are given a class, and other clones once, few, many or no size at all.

CDR3: CASSGGAFMPTGELFF
DNA: TGTGCCAGTAGCGGGGGGGCCTTTATGCCCACCGGGGAGCTGTTTTTT
size: once
J: TRBJ2-2
D: TRBD2
V: TRBV19

CDR3: CASSTPETESYGYTF
DNA: TGTGCCAGTAGTACCCCTGAGACAGAATCCTATGGCTACACCTTC
size: NA
J: TRBJ1-2
D: NA
V: TRBV19

CDR3: CASRSPGGEETQYF
DNA: TGTGCCAGCAGGTCACCTGGAGGAGAAGAGACCCAGTACTTC
size: NA
J: TRBJ2-5
D: NA
V: TRBV9

CDR3: CASSQGPRGGRETQYF
DNA: TGTGCCAGCAGCCAAGGTCCTCGGGGGGGCCGGGAGACCCAGTACTTC
size: NA
J: TRBJ2-5
D: TRBD2
V: TRBV3-1/TRBV3-2

CDR3: CASSYGLANTGELFF
DNA: TGCGCCAGCAGCTACGGACTAGCGAACACCGGGGAGCTGTTTTTT
size: NA
J: TRBJ2-2
D: TRBD2
V: TRBV5-1

CDR3: CASRGGSGANVLTF
DNA: TGTGCCAGCAGGGGGGGTTCTGGGGCCAACGTCCTGACTTTC
size: NA
J: TRBJ2-6
D: NA
V: TRBV2

CDR3: CASSPRDRGGWESYNEQFF
DNA: TGTGCCAGCAGCCCTAGGGACAGGGGCGGATGGGAGTCCTACAATGAGCAGTTCTTC
size: NA
J: TRBJ2-1
D: TRBD1
V: TRBV7-9

CDR3: CASSSTGQSTDTQYF
DNA: TGTGCCAGCAGCTCTACGGGACAGAGCACAGATACGCAGTATTTT
size: NA
J: TRBJ2-3
D: TRBD1
V: TRBV7-8

CDR3: CASRQEITNEKLFF
DNA: TGTGCCAGCAGACAGGAAATCACAAATGAAAAACTGTTTTTT
size: once
J: TRBJ1-4
D: NA
V: TRBV2

CDR3: CASSTTSGASNEQFF
DNA: TGCGCCAGCAGCACCACTAGCGGGGCGAGCAATGAGCAGTTCTTC
size: NA
J: TRBJ2-1
D: TRBD2
V: TRBV5-1

CDR3: CASSLVSGSVNYGYTF
DNA: TGTGCCAGCAGCTTAGTCTCGGGATCCGTCAACTATGGCTACACCTTC
size: NA
J: TRBJ1-2
D: NA
V: TRBV7-8

CDR3: CASSLGGQENYGYTF
DNA: TGCGCCAGCAGCTTGGGGGGACAGGAGAATTATGGCTACACCTTC
size: NA
J: TRBJ1-2
D: TRBD1
V: TRBV5-1

CDR3: CASSQDFEGWYSPLHF
DNA: TGCGCCAGCAGCCAAGATTTTGAAGGGTGGTATTCACCCCTCCACTTT
size: NA
J: TRBJ1-6
D: NA
V: TRBV4-1

CDR3: CSASLGNEQFF
DNA: TGCAGTGCTAGCCTGGGAAATGAGCAGTTCTTC
size: few
J: TRBJ2-1
D: NA
V: TRBV20-1

CDR3: CASSHRAGELFF
DNA: TGTGCCAGTAGTCACCGAGCCGGGGAGCTGTTTTTT
size: NA
J: TRBJ2-2
D: NA
V: TRBV19

CDR3: CASSLLAGGPSEQFF
DNA: TGTGCCAGCAGCCTCCTAGCGGGGGGGCCCAGTGAGCAGTTCTTC
size: NA
J: TRBJ2-1
D: TRBD2
V: TRBV7-3

CDR3: CASSLVPVEYNSPLHF
DNA: TGCGCCAGCAGCTTGGTTCCCGTAGAATATAATTCACCCCTCCACTTT
size: NA
J: TRBJ1-6
D: NA
V: TRBV5-1

CDR3: CASSPLLAAQETQYF
DNA: TGTGCCAGTAGTCCGCTCCTAGCGGCCCAAGAGACCCAGTACTTC
size: NA
J: TRBJ2-5
D: TRBD2
V: TRBV19

CDR3: CASSLTLARTDTQYF
DNA: TGTGCCAGCAGCTTAACTCTTGCCCGCACAGATACGCAGTATTTT
size: once
J: TRBJ2-3
D: NA
V: TRBV7-6

CDR3: CASSDLGSEKLFF
DNA: TGTGCCAGCAGTGACTTGGGCAGCGAAAAACTGTTTTTT
size: NA
J: TRBJ1-4
D: NA
V: TRBV2

CDR3: CASSFGTNYGYTF
DNA: TGTGCCAGCAGTTTTGGGACTAACTATGGCTACACCTTC
size: NA
J: TRBJ1-2
D: NA
V: TRBV12-3/TRBV12-4

CDR3: CASRETGGAGANVLTF
DNA: TGTGCCAGCAGGGAGACAGGGGGCGCTGGGGCCAACGTCCTGACTTTC
size: NA
J: TRBJ2-6
D: TRBD1
V: TRBV2

CDR3: CASSPTGTGYETQYF
DNA: TGTGCCAGCAGCCCAACCGGGACAGGGTATGAGACCCAGTACTTC
size: once
J: TRBJ2-5
D: TRBD1
V: TRBV7-3

CDR3: CASSPGQQETQYF
DNA: TGTGCCAGCTCACCAGGACAGCAAGAGACCCAGTACTTC
size: few
J: TRBJ2-5
D: NA
V: TRBV18

CDR3: CASSLGVLAKNIQYF
DNA: TGCGCCAGCAGCTTGGGTGTTTTAGCCAAAAACATTCAGTACTTC
size: once
J: TRBJ2-4
D: NA
V: TRBV5-1

CDR3: CASSFSFKSDGYTF
DNA: TGTGCCAGCAGTTTTTCTTTCAAGTCAGATGGCTACACCTTC
size: NA
J: TRBJ1-2
D: NA
V: TRBV27

CDR3: CASSLAGQGPTGELFF
DNA: TGCGCCAGCAGCTTGGCTGGTCAGGGGCCCACCGGGGAGCTGTTTTTT
size: NA
J: TRBJ2-2
D: NA
V: TRBV5-1

CDR3: CASSETRQWPYNEQFF
DNA: TGCGCCAGCAGTGAGACCCGACAGTGGCCTTACAATGAGCAGTTCTTC
size: NA
J: TRBJ2-1
D: NA
V: TRBV10-1

CDR3: CASSIDLNGNYGYTF
DNA: TGTGCCAGTAGTATAGATCTCAACGGTAACTATGGCTACACCTTC
size: NA
J: TRBJ1-2
D: NA
V: TRBV19

CDR3: CASSLGESYEQYF
DNA: TGTGCCAGCAGCCTGGGCGAGTCCTACGAGCAGTACTTC
size: NA
J: TRBJ2-7
D: NA
V: TRBV12-3/TRBV12-4

CDR3: CAISPGQGARSYTF
DNA: TGTGCCATCAGCCCGGGACAGGGGGCGCGAAGCTACACCTTC
size: NA
J: TRBJ1-2
D: TRBD1
V: TRBV10-3

CDR3: CASSTGLPAIQYF
DNA: TGTGCCAGCAGTACAGGGCTTCCCGCCATTCAGTACTTC
size: NA
J: TRBJ2-4
D: NA
V: TRBV12-3/TRBV12-4

CDR3: CASSEQLYEQYF
DNA: TGTGCCAGCAGTGAACAGTTATACGAGCAGTACTTC
size: few
J: TRBJ2-7
D: NA
V: TRBV2

CDR3: CSVDTPDRGRNEQFF
DNA: TGCAGCGTTGATACCCCTGACAGGGGCCGCAATGAGCAGTTCTTC
size: NA
J: TRBJ2-1
D: TRBD1
V: TRBV29-1

CDR3: CANPGTGSTDTQYF
DNA: TGTGCCAACCCCGGGACAGGGAGCACAGATACGCAGTATTTT
size: NA
J: TRBJ2-3
D: TRBD1
V: TRBV2

CDR3: CASSLGGDRAEKLFF
DNA: TGTGCCAGCAGCCTGGGCGGGGACAGGGCTGAAAAACTGTTTTTT
size: NA
J: TRBJ1-4
D: TRBD1
V: TRBV11-2

CDR3: CAWSTPNGGQYF
DNA: TGTGCCTGGAGTACCCCCAACGGCGGGCAGTACTTC
size: NA
J: TRBJ2-7
D: NA
V: TRBV30

CDR3: CASSTGTGGEGLFF
DNA: TGCGCCAGCAGCACTGGGACAGGGGGCGAGGGACTGTTTTTT
size: NA
J: TRBJ1-4
D: TRBD1
V: TRBV5-1

CDR3: CASSSTWGGARDTQYF
DNA: TGTGCCAGCAGTTCCACGTGGGGGGGGGCCAGGGATACGCAGTATTTT
size: NA
J: TRBJ2-3
D: NA
V: TRBV6-5

CDR3: CASSLYTGIWFSGELFF
DNA: TGTGCCAGCAGCCTCTATACAGGGATTTGGTTCTCCGGGGAGCTGTTTTTT
size: NA
J: TRBJ2-2
D: NA
V: TRBV7-9

CDR3: CAWTARADQPQHF
DNA: TGTGCCTGGACCGCCCGGGCCGACCAGCCCCAGCATTTT
size: NA
J: TRBJ1-5
D: NA
V: TRBV30

CDR3: CASSITAGGGEQYF
DNA: TGTGCCAGTAGTATAACGGCGGGGGGAGGAGAGCAGTACTTC
size: once
J: TRBJ2-7
D: TRBD2
V: TRBV19

CDR3: CASTEGAGNIADTQYF
DNA: TGTGCCAGCACCGAAGGGGCAGGGAATATCGCAGATACGCAGTATTTT
size: NA
J: TRBJ2-3
D: NA
V: TRBV7-9

CDR3: CASSRAYEQFF
DNA: TGTGCCTCCAGTAGGGCGTATGAGCAGTTCTTC
size: NA
J: TRBJ2-1
D: NA
V: TRBV30

CDR3: CASSEMNTEAFF
DNA: TGCGCCAGCAGTGAAATGAACACTGAAGCTTTCTTT
size: once
J: TRBJ1-1
D: NA
V: TRBV10-2

CDR3: CASTLGGAGNSPLHF
DNA: TGTGCCAGCACCCTAGGAGGGGCTGGTAATTCACCCCTCCACTTT
size: NA
J: TRBJ1-6
D: NA
V: TRBV28

CDR3: CASGLAYTEAFF
DNA: TGTGCCAGTGGGTTGGCATACACTGAAGCTTTCTTT
size: NA
J: TRBJ1-1
D: NA
V: TRBV19

CDR3: CASSQSFWGSRYSNQPQHF
DNA: TGCGCCAGCAGTCAATCTTTCTGGGGCAGTCGGTATAGCAATCAGCCCCAGCATTTT
size: NA
J: TRBJ1-5
D: NA
V: TRBV23-1

CDR3: CASSLDNRVNTEAFF
DNA: TGTGCCAGCAGCTTGGACAACAGGGTGAACACTGAAGCTTTCTTT
size: NA
J: TRBJ1-1
D: NA
V: TRBV5-6

CDR3: CASSPVFNTGAFF
DNA: TGTGCCAGCAGCCCTGTATTTAATACCGGGGCTTTCTTT
size: NA
J: TRBJ1-1
D: NA
V: TRBV9

CDR3: CASSLEVGSSYEQYF
DNA: TGCGCCAGCAGCTTGGAAGTCGGGAGCTCCTACGAGCAGTACTTC
size: once
J: TRBJ2-7
D: NA
V: TRBV5-1

CDR3: CASSLSGGGTYEQYF
DNA: TGTGCCAGCAGTTTATCGGGTGGGGGTACCTACGAGCAGTACTTC
size: NA
J: TRBJ2-7
D: NA
V: TRBV28

CDR3: CASSLSGGAWETQYF
DNA: TGCGCCAGCAGCTTGTCAGGGGGGGCCTGGGAGACCCAGTACTTC
size: once
J: TRBJ2-5
D: NA
V: TRBV5-1

CDR3: CASSYLRPHEQYF
DNA: TGTGCCAGCTCATACCTCCGTCCCCACGAGCAGTACTTC
size: NA
J: TRBJ2-7
D: NA
V: TRBV18